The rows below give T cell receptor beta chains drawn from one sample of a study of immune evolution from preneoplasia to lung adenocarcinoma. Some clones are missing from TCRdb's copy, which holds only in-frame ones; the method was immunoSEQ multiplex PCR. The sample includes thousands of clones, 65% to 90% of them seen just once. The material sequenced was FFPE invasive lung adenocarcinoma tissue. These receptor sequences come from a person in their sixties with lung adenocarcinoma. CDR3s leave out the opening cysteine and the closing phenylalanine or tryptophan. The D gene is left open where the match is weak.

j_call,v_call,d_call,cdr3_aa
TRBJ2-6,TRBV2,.,ASGGSGANVLT
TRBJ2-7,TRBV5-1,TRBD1,ASSLRSTGGSYEQY
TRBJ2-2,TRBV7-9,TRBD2,ASSLRPGLADINTGELF
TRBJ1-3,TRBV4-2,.,ASSGNTIY
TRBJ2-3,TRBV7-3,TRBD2,ASSQAGGPSDTQY
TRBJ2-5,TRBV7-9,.,ASSQDKETQY
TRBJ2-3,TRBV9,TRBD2,ASSVDGRGTDTQY
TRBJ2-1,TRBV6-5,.,ASSPTRGFDNEQF
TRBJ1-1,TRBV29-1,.,SVRREAEAF
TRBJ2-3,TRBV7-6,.,ASSLSGGTNTQY
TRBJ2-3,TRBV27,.,ASSLSSWGFSTDTQY
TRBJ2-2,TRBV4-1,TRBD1,ASSQGGRTGFHGELF
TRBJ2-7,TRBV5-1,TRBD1,ASSLGQGISYEQY
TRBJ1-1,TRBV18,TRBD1,ASSYDRGNTEAF
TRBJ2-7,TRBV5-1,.,ASSLNGASYEQY
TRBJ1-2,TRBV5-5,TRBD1,AIGGPAGYT
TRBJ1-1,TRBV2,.,ASRTAPGTEAF
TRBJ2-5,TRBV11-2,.,ASSLDLGEWETQY
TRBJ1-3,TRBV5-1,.,ASKTDTGNTIY
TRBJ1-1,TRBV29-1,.,SVESPTVNEAF
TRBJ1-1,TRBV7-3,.,ASSFGRNTEAF
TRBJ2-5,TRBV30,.,AWSGAQGFAETQY
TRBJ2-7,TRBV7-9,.,ASSASGKWGEQY
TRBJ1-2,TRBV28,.,ATTVYYGVSGYT
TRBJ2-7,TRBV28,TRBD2,ASSGTSGSYEQY
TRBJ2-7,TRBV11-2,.,ASSRGVLPYEQY